Reported below is one T cell receptor (beta chain). Its antigen remains unidentified. Base qualities are not at hand, and no much larger clone is one base apart. The sample belongs to a study of cytomegalovirus exposure and HLA in healthy donors (dated by TCRdb to about 2017). Context from the whole study: An earlier analysis of 587 of the donors reported 250 to 350 Gb of sequence data and 117 million unique TCR beta sequences obtained from about 179 million T cells. About 320 gigabases of sequencing data and roughly 90 million unique TCR sequences were included in an early release covering several hundred HLA-typed donors. Among the approximately 400 genotyped donors, approximately 81% belonged to the genetic ancestry cluster associated with self-reported Caucasian donors. The study aimed to test whether signatures of past pathogen exposure could be identified by cataloging public T cell receptors. The study used immunosequencing to profile the T cell repertoires of several hundred subjects and linked those repertoires to cytomegalovirus serostatus. In addition to the first cohort of about 650 subjects, a separate validation cohort of 130 or so different subjects was used. To predict cytomegalovirus infection status, the study combined high-throughput TCR immunosequencing, statistical association of individual TCRs with disease status, and machine learning. A later analysis re-analyzed previously published TCR beta repertoires from about 600 donors and added high-resolution HLA genotyping to study TCR occurrence patterns. Rather than drawing on any new phenotypic data, the later analysis identified candidate immune exposures from TCR beta sequences and the way those sequences occurred across donors. An earlier analysis of approximately 640 of the donors applied high-throughput TCR beta sequencing to assess whether each TCR beta V gene segment acted as functional or pseudogenic. Donor age, sex, ethnicity and CMV serostatus were collected together with the repertoire data. A later genetic analysis took genome-wide SNP genotypes for about three fifths of the roughly 670 donors and used that subset as a discovery cohort. Every repertoire in the discovery cohort had been generated on one and the same sequencing platform. Class I and class II HLA loci were covered by the typing at four-digit resolution. The number of typed donors differed by locus: roughly 620-630 for A, B, C, DRB1 and DQB1; 500 to 550 for DQA1; over 600 for DPA1; and 400 to 480 for DPB1. A handful of DR-DQ haplotypes were handled as single units for association and clustering because linkage in the cohort was strong. Across approximately 420 genotyped donors of the cohort, an average of about 240,000 unique TCR beta nucleotide sequences per donor were sequenced, and roughly 20% of those sequences were non-productive. General conclusions and limits of the study: Because HLA typing was missing for some donors at each locus, association tests included only the typed subset. Roughly uniform sequencing depth across donors was assumed in presence/absence analyses, although this assumption may not hold. While some public TCRs were present in many individuals, most TCR sequences turned up only very rarely across donors. Because the 87-base-pair reads could not distinguish some IMGT-functional V segments, including TRBV6-2 and TRBV6-3, those segments were excluded. In a later analysis, most CMV-associated TCR beta chains were found to appear HLA-restricted, with HLA associations seemingly driven largely by CMV exposure. In an earlier analysis of approximately 600 of the donors, most TCR beta V segments were observed in productive rearrangements about 90% or about 30% of the time, broadly matching IMGT annotations. In vitro tests confirmed that a few of the cytomegalovirus-associated TCR beta chains recognize cytomegalovirus antigens. A later analysis reported that several top co-occurrence clusters appeared linked to parvovirus B19, influenza, CMV and Epstein-Barr virus. Compared with equally common non-associated chains, HLA-associated TCR beta chains in a later analysis were more clonally expanded and had lower generation probabilities. In a later analysis, the rate of TCR association differed among HLA loci, with DRB1 alleles having the most associated TCRs and HLA-C alleles having the fewest. A later genetic analysis reported fewer N-insertions in productive TCRs among donors in an Asian-associated ancestry cluster than the approximately 700-donor mean. In both the original and validation cohorts, the classifier was reported to diagnose cytomegalovirus status with high specificity and sensitivity. An association between a missense DCLRE1C variant and V-gene and J-gene trimming of TCR beta chains was found in a later genetic analysis and replicated in an independent cohort. The sequencing pipeline was judged likely to have produced a cluster of highly shared sequence variants as a technical artifact. Over 15 rarely observed V segments, including chromosome 9 orphons, were excluded from the earlier analysis of a few hundred of the donors because counts were too low. CMV serostatus was the only immune exposure information available for the cohort. A later analysis associated some 17,000 TCR beta sequences with specific HLA alleles at a false discovery rate of 0.05. The study listed 150 to 200 TCR beta chains as associated with cytomegalovirus. Linkage disequilibrium might explain the correlated functional status among segregating V segments, but an unknown experimental factor could not be ruled out. A further reported finding was that TCR beta sequences accurately predicted the HLA-A and HLA-B alleles for most subjects in the first cohort. It was suggested by the authors that the approach could potentially be generalized to other disease states and immunological phenotypes. This cohort had only TCR beta chains sequenced, and the lack of alpha or paired-chain data limited which features could be detected. When HLA alleles, especially DR and DQ, strongly co-occurred, attributing TCR associations to individual alleles was difficult.

Spanning cysteine to phenylalanine, the CDR3 consists of 18 amino acids. The read is trimmed to its CDR3 DNA, 54 bases read in frame from base 1. Via the germline V gene (reference sequence), CDR1 is SEHNR and CDR2 FQNEAQ. For this chain, trimming is 4 bases at the V end and 2 bases at the J end, and the number of junction bases without a gene match is 12. The library was produced with the immunoSEQ multiplex PCR assay. For the multiplex PCR, a mixture combining 60 forward primers for TCR Vbeta segments and 13 reverse primers for TCR Jbeta segments was used. The CDR3 region of rearranged TCR beta genes was amplified from genomic DNA with a multiplex PCR assay. The amplified TCR beta libraries were sequenced on the Illumina HiSeq System as 87-base-pair reads. From the authors' description of their analysis: A later analysis counted tens of millions of unique TCR beta chains across the 670 or so repertoires, and about 10 million of these chains were shared by at least two donors. To remove PCR and sequencing errors, raw reads were error-corrected and collapsed into unique sequences using a nearest-neighbor algorithm that merged closely related sequences. To assign V, D and J gene segments, CDR3 sequences were aligned to IMGT reference sequences. For a sequence to be retained, a match of at least six nucleotides was required to both a V gene segment and a J gene segment. A rearrangement counted as productive if the CDR3 had no stop codons and remained in frame with V and J, and every other rearrangement counted as non-productive. Following IMGT convention, CDR3 was defined as the stretch from the second conserved V-encoded cysteine to the conserved J-encoded phenylalanine. The earlier analysis of 500 to 650 of the donors excluded any sequence lacking an unambiguous match to a single V gene segment. In an earlier analysis of around 590 of the donors, a V segment was called functional when productive rearrangements were above 56.7%, and segregating when the standard deviation between donors exceeded 5%. A statistical classification framework was built for diagnosing cytomegalovirus status from the catalog of TCR beta chain sequences. V and J gene assignment, in a later analysis, came from comparing TCR nucleotide sequences with IMGT/GENE-DB human TR gene sequences. A later analysis assigned CDR3 sequences and most-parsimonious VDJ recombination scenarios with the TCRdist pipeline. In a later analysis, every TCR beta chain was defined by the combination of its CDR3 amino acid sequence and its V-gene family, and reads without a unique V-gene family were dropped. To address suspected cross-contamination and a sequencing artifact, a later analysis removed over 500 highly shared, low-generation-probability nucleotide sequences. In a later analysis, a clonal expansion index was calculated for each public chain from normalized within-repertoire ranks of inferred template counts. Generation probabilities in a later analysis came from a VDJ recombination model fitted to out-of-frame rearrangements, and those results were checked against IGoR. Hypergeometric tests were used in a later analysis to score TCR-TCR, TCR-HLA and TCR-CMV co-occurrence, with a repertoire-size bias correction applied to the TCR pairs. To estimate false discovery rates, a later analysis permuted the HLA or CMV assignments 20 times. A later analysis grouped co-occurring TCRs with DBSCAN, adding TCRdist sequence similarity when clustering within HLA-allele-positive subsets. Co-occurrence clustering excluded repertoires with fewer than 30,000 or more than 120,000 public chains, plus five with anomalous nucleotide sharing. The immuneACCESS repertoire file appears here via TCRdb, limited to in-frame rearrangements. These files lack a portion of the clones; in checked studies, under half of the deficit traces to unresolved V genes, and the cause of the others is not known. The DNA gave D and trimming, while V, J and clone size come from that table. Recorded for this sample are about 93,000 clones; around 81% of them occurred a single time. About 0.53% of the sample comes from the top ten.

The cohort comprised fewer than 750 healthy bone marrow donors. All cohort members were sampled while nominally healthy, although unrecorded immune exposures were likely present. The donor tested CMV seronegative, placing the donor among the 350 to 400 seronegative members of the cohort. Each donor provided a peripheral blood sample, and peripheral blood mononuclear cells were used for TCR beta sequencing. The Qiagen DNeasy Blood Extraction Kit was used to extract genomic DNA from the blood cell samples. This receptor was taken from a man younger than 40 in good health and CMV-seronegative. The sequenced material came from PBMCs. The sequence is built from TRBV7-9 and TRBJ1-1; 11 central bases correspond to TRBD1. The CDR3 reads CASSSRHRDRGENTEAFF. The DNA sequence is TGTGCCAGCAGCTCGCGACACCGGGACAGGGGGGAAAACACTGAAGCTTTCTTT.